This T cell receptor (beta chain) was found in a study of molecular identifiers for immune sequencing clone quantification. Study as a whole: Replicate RNA came from 20,000 or 100,000 naive CD8 cells and was split five ways, and four parts were sequenced.

The J segment lost 6 bases and the V segment lost 6 bases, leaving 9 bases of the junction unmatched. This CDR3 spans 14 amino acids. Germline V lookup: CDR1 MNHEY, CDR2 SVGEGT. Regarding this clonotype: This sequence may be a read error, since a much larger clone differs from it by one base.

Generation of bulk TCR libraries relied on previously described methods and listed TCR primers. TCRdb re-derived calls from the PCR reads in MiXCR, one entry per CDR3 protein. The sample lists some 320,000 distinct CDR3 sequences; roughly 24% were seen once. This clonotype originated in a human donor in good health. Some libraries in this study had Jurkat cell RNA spiked in. This chain links TRBV6-2 or TRBV6-3 with TRBJ1-1, with 8 bases identical to TRBD1. The sample taken for sequencing was naive CD8+ T cells from blood, with Jurkat cell RNA spiked in. Sample subset: FACS-sorted CD8+CD4-CCR7+CD45RA+ naive T cells. CDR3 DNA: TGTGCCAGCAGAGCAGGGGGCGTTCACCCTGAAGCTTTCTTT. This translates into CASRAGGVHPEAFF.